This T cell receptor beta chain was recovered during a study of T-cell reconstitution after alpha-beta-depleted transplantation in children. This CDR3 comprises 11 residues. V dropped 8 bases and J dropped 3 bases, with 8 bases sitting between them. Looked up from germline, CDR1 is WSHSY and CDR2 is SAAADI. The TCRbeta library incorporated unique molecular identifiers. TCRdb fed the PCR reads into MiXCR, producing one record per CDR3 protein. The sample records 400,000 to 500,000 distinct CDR3 sequences, approximately 10% being singletons. This sample comprised PBMCs from the stem cell graft donor, obtained from the stem cell graft. The rearrangement joins TRBV10-2 to TRBJ2-7; D is ambiguous. The receptor was derived from a human donor who donated a stem cell graft to a child with acute myeloid leukemia. CDR3 nucleotide sequence: TGCGCCAGCTCCGACGGCTACGAGCAGTACGTC. Amino acids: CASSDGYEQYV.